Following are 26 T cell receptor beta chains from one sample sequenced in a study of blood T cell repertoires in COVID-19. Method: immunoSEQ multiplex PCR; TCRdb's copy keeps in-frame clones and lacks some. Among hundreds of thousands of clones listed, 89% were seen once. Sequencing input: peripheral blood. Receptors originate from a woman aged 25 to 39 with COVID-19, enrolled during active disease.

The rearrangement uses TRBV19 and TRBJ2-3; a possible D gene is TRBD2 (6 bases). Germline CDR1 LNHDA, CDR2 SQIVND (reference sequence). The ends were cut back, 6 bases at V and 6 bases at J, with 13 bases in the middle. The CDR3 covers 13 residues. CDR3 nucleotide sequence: TGTGCCAGTAGGGTCGGGGGAGTGGATACGCAGTATTTT. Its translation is CASRVGGVDTQYF.

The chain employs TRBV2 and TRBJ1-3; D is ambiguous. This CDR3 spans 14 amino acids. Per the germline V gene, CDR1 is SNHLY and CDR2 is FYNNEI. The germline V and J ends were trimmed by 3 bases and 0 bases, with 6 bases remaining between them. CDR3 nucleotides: TGTGCCAGCAGTGAGTTTAGCTCTGGAAACACCATATATTTT. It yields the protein CASSEFSSGNTIYF.

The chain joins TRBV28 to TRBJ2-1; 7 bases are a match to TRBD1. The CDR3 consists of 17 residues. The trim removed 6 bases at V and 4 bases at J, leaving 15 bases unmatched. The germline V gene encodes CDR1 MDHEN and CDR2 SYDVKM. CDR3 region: CASSQRKTGALYNEQFF. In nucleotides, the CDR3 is TGTGCCAGCAGCCAAAGGAAAACAGGGGCCCTTTACAATGAGCAGTTCTTC.

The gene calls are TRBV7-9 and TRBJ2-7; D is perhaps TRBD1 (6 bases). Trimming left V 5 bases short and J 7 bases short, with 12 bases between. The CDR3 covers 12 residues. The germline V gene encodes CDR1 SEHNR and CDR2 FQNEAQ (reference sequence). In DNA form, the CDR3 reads TGTGCCAGCAGCACCAGGGGTGAGGAGCAGTACTTC. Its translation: CASSTRGEEQYF.

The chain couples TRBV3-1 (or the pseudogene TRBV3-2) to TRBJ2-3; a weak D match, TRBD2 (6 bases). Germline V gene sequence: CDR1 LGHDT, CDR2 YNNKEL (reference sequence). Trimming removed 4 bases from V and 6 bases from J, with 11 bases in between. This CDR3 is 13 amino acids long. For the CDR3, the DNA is TGTGCCAGCAGCCGAACGGCGGGGGATACGCAGTATTTT. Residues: CASSRTAGDTQYF.

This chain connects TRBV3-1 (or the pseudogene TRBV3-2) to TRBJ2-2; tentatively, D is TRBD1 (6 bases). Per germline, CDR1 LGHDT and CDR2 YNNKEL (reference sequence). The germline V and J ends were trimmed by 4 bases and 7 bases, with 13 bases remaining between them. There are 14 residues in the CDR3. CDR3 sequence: CASSRLTGNGELFF. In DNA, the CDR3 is TGTGCCAGCAGCCGCCTAACAGGGAACGGGGAGCTGTTTTTT.

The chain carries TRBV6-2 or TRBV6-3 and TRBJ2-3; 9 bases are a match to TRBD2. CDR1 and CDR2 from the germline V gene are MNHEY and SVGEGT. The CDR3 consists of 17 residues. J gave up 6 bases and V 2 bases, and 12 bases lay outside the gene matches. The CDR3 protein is CASSYGAGGPVVDTQYF. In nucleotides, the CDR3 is TGTGCCAGCAGTTACGGGGCGGGGGGGCCTGTAGTCGATACGCAGTATTTT.

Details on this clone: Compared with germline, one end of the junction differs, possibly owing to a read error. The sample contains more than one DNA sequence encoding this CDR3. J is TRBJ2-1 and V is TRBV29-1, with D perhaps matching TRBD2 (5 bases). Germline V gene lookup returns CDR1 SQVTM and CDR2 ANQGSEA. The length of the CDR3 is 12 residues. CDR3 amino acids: CSVEDTRAGQFF. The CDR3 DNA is TGTAGCGTTGAAGATACGAGGGCCGGACAGTTCTTC.

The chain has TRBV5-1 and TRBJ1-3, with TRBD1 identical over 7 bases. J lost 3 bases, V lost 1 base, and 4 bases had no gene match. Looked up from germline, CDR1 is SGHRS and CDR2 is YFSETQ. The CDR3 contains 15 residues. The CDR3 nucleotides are TGCGCCAGCAGCTTGTATGGACAGGATGGAAACACCATATATTTT. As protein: CASSLYGQDGNTIYF.

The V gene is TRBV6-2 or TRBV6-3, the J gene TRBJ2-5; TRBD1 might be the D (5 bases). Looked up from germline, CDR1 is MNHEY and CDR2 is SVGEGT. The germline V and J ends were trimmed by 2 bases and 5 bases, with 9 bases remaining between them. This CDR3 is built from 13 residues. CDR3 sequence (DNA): TGTGCCAGCAGTTACGGCAGGGTTGAGACCCAGTACTTC. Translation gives CASSYGRVETQYF.

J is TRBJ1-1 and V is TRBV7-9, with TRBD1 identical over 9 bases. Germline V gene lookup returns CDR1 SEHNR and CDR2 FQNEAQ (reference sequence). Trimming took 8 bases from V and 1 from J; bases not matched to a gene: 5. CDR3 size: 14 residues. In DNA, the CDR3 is TGTGCCAGCCGGGGACAGGGTCGGAACACTGAAGCTTTCTTT. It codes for CASRGQGRNTEAFF.

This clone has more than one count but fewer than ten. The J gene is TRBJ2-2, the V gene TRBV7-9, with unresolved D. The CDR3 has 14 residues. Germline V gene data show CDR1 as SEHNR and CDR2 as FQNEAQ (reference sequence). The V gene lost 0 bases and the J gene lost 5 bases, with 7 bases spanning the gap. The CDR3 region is CASSLAKTTGELFF. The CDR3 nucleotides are TGTGCCAGCAGCTTAGCGAAGACAACCGGGGAGCTGTTTTTT. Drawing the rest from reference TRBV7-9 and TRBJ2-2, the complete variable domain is DTGVSQNPRHKITKRGQNVTFRCDPISEHNRLYWYRQTLGQGPEFLTYFQNEAQLEKSRLLSDRFSAERPKGSFSTLEIQRTEQGDSAMYLCASSLAKTTGELFFGEGSRLTVL.

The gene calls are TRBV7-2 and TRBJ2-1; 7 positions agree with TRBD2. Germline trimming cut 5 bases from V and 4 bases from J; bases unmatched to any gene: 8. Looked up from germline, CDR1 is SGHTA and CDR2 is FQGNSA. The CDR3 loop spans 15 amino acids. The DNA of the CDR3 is TGTGCCAGCAGCGCAGGGCGGGAGAGATACAATGAGCAGTTCTTC. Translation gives CASSAGRERYNEQFF.

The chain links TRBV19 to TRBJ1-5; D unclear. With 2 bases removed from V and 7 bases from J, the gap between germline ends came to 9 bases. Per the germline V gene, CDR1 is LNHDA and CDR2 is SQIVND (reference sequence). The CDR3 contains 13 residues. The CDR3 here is CASSISQRQPQHF. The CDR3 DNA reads TGTGCCAGTAGTATAAGCCAGAGGCAGCCCCAGCATTTT.

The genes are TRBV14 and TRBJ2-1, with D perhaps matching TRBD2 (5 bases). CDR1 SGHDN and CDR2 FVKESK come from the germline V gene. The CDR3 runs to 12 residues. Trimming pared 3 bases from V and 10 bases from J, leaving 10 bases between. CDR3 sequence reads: CASSQVALEQFF. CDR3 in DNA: TGTGCCAGCAGCCAGGTAGCGCTAGAGCAGTTCTTC.

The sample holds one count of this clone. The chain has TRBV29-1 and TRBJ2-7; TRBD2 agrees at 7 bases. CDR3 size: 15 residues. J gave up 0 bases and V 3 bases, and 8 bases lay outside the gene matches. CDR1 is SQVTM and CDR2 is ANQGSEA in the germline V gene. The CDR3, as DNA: TGCAGCGTTGAGGGGGGAGGGTTATTCTCCTACGAGCAGTACTTC. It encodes CSVEGGGLFSYEQYF.

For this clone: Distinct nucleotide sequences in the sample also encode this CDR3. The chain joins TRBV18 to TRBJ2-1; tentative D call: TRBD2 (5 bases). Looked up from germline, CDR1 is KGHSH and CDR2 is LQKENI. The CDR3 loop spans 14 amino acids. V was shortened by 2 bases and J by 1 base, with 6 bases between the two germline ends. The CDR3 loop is CASSPTGSYNEQFF. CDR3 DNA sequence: TGTGCCAGCTCACCAACGGGATCCTACAATGAGCAGTTCTTC.

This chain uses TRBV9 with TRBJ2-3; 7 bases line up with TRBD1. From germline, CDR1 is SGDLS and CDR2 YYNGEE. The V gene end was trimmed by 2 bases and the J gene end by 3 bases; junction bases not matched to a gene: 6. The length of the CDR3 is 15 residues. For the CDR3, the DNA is TGTGCCAGCAGCGTGACAGGGCGTTTGACAGATACGCAGTATTTT. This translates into CASSVTGRLTDTQYF.

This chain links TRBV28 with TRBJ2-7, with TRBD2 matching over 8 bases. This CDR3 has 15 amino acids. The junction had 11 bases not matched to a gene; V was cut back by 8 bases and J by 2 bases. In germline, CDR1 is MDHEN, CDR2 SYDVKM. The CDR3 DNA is TGTGCCAGCCCTCCCGCTGCGGGGGGTACCTACGAGCAGTACTTC. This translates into CASPPAAGGTYEQYF.

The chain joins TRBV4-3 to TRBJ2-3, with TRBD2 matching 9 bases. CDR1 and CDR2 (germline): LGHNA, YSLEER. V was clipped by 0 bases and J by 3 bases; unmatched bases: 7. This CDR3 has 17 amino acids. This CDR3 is CASSQDMGLASTDTQYF. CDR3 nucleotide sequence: TGCGCCAGCAGCCAAGATATGGGACTAGCTTCGACAGATACGCAGTATTTT.

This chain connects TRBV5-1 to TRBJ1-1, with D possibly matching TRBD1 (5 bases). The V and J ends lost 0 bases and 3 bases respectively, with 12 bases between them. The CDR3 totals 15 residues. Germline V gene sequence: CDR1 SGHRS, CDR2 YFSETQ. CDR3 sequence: CASSLGEGLDTEAFF. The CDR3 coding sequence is TGCGCCAGCAGCTTGGGGGAGGGGTTGGACACTGAAGCTTTCTTT.

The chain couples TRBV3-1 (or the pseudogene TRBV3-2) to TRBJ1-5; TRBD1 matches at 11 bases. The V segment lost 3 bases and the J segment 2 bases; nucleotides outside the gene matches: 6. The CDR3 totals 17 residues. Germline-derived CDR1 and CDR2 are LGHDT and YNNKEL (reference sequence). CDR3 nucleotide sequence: TGTGCCAGCAGCCAGTGGACAGGGGGCCGAGGCAATCAGCCCCAGCATTTT. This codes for CASSQWTGGRGNQPQHF.

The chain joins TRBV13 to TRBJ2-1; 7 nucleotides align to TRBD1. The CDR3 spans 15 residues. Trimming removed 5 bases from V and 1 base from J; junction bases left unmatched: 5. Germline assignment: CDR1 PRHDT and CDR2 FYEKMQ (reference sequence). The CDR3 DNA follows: TGTGCCAGCAGCCCCGCGGACAGGTCCTACAATGAGCAGTTCTTC. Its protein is CASSPADRSYNEQFF.

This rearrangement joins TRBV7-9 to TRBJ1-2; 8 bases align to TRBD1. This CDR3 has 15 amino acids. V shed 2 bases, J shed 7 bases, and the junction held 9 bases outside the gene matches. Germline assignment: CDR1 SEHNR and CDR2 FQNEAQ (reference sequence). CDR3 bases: TGTGCCAGCAGCTTATCCGAGACAGGGGTCAGTGGCTACACCTTC. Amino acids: CASSLSETGVSGYTF. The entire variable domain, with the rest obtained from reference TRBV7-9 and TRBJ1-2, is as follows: DTGVSQNPRHKITKRGQNVTFRCDPISEHNRLYWYRQTLGQGPEFLTYFQNEAQLEKSRLLSDRFSAERPKGSFSTLEIQRTEQGDSAMYLCASSLSETGVSGYTFGSGTRLTVV.

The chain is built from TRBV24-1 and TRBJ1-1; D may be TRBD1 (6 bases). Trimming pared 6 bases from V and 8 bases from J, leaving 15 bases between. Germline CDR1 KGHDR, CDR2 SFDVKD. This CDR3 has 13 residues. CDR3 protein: CATSPRGQPEAFF. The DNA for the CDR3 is TGTGCCACCAGTCCCCGGGGACAACCCGAAGCTTTCTTT.

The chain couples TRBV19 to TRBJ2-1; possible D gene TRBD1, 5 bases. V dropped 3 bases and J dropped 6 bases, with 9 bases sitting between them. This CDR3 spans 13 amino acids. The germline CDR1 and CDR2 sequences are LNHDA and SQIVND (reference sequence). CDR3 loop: CASSIQGVNEQFF. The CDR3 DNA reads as TGTGCCAGTAGTATTCAAGGGGTCAATGAGCAGTTCTTC. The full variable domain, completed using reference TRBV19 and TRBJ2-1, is DGGITQSPKYLFRKEGQNVTLSCEQNLNHDAMYWYRQDPGQGLRLIYYSQIVNDFQKGDIAEGYSVSREKKESFPLTVTSAQKNPTAFYLCASSIQGVNEQFFGPGTRLTVL.